The clone carrying this T cell receptor (beta chain) has a handful of counts. Its antigen is undetermined. Unique molecular identifiers were incorporated during preparation of the TCRbeta library. From the PCR reads, TCRdb called clonotypes with MiXCR, one entry per CDR3 protein. The table includes 250,000 to 400,000 distinct CDR3 sequences, approximately 23% detected once. These data originate in a study of T-cell reconstitution after alpha-beta-depleted transplantation in children. Trimming cost V 1 base and J 0 bases, with 19 bases left between them. The germline CDR1 and CDR2 sequences are DFQATT and SNEGSKA (reference sequence). This CDR3 is 18 amino acids long. Study-level results: Counts and diversity of T cells one year after transplant came mostly from newly produced T cells. Two months or so post-transplant, alpha-beta T cells reportedly derived from several hundred expanded graft clones.

The input for sequencing was PBMCs, mostly from graft donor cells, taken 180 days after TCRalphabeta/CD19-depleted stem cell transplant. The V gene is TRBV20-1, the J gene TRBJ2-1; D might be TRBD2 (6 bases). The source is a male patient aged 10-17 years who had a stem cell transplant for acute lymphoblastic leukemia, so the T cells may come from the graft donor. This CDR3 reads CSARAQGGTKTSYNEQFF. Here the CDR3 DNA reads TGCAGTGCTAGAGCGCAGGGCGGGACCAAAACCTCCTACAATGAGCAGTTCTTC.